The 3 T cell receptor beta chains listed next were all sequenced from one sample in a study of blood T cell repertoires in COVID-19. Sequenced by immunoSEQ multiplex PCR; TCRdb stores in-frame clones only, minus some. The sample consists of a few hundred thousand clones, about 86% of them appearing once. The sample comprised PBMCs or T cells enriched from blood (not recorded which). The receptors stem from a woman aged 45-65 years in a cohort exposed to, infected with or recovered from COVID-19 (not recorded which).

CDR3 DNA sequence: TGTGCCAGCAGCTTTGACGCTGGGCCGATATCAAATACGCAGTATTTT. Translation: CASSFDAGPISNTQYF. The rearrangement joins TRBV7-2 to TRBJ2-3, with D uncertain. This CDR3 has 16 amino acids. Germline loops: CDR1 SGHTA, CDR2 FQGNSA. The ends were cut back, 3 bases at V and 7 bases at J, with 20 bases in the middle.

The count of this clone is one. The V and J genes are TRBV19 and TRBJ1-1; 9 nucleotides agree with TRBD1. The V gene's germline CDR1 is LNHDA and CDR2 SQIVND (reference sequence). The CDR3 contains 18 residues. Trimming at V came to 6 bases and at J to 1 base, leaving 15 bases not matched to a gene. In DNA form, the CDR3 reads TGTGCCAGTAGGGCCGTGTGGGGACAGGGTAGGGCGAACACTGAAGCTTTCTTT. Protein product: CASRAVWGQGRANTEAFF.

The chain employs TRBV7-6 and TRBJ1-3; D is possibly TRBD1 (6 bases). V gave up 4 bases and J gave up 0 bases, with 10 bases separating them. This CDR3 contains 15 residues. From germline, CDR1 is SGHVS and CDR2 FNYEAQ. CDR3 region: CASSYQTGSGNTIYF. The CDR3 DNA is TGTGCCAGCAGCTATCAGACAGGCTCTGGAAACACCATATATTTT.